Included here is one T cell receptor (beta chain) sequence, with context. The data originate from a study of blood T cell repertoires in COVID-19. Original methodology: How many nucleated cells were present was estimated from reference gene primer amplification. Profiling relied on immunoSEQ multiplex PCR, and the TCRdb table lists in-frame clones only, not all of them. That table furnishes V, J and clone size, whereas the DNA furnished D and trimming. This table holds tens of thousands of clones, roughly 80% found once. The CDR3 is 13 amino acids. Germline CDR1 and CDR2: SNHLY and FYNNEI. Trimming cost V 10 bases and J 2 bases; bases outside gene matches: 7.

This chain links TRBV2 with TRBJ2-5, with 7 bases that match TRBD2. This TCR came from a woman of 80 years or more with acute or convalescent COVID-19. The specimen sequenced was peripheral blood. The CDR3 sequence is CATKGTKQETQYF. The CDR3 bases are TGTGCCACCAAAGGGACTAAACAAGAGACCCAGTACTTC.